This is a list of T cell receptor beta chains from one sample in a study of cytomegalovirus exposure and HLA in healthy donors. TCRdb's copy holds only in-frame clones and misses some; the assay was immunoSEQ multiplex PCR. Of around 140,000 clones detected, about 70% appear once; the ten largest clones hold approximately 7%. What was sequenced was PBMCs. These receptors were collected from a male donor in good health and CMV-seronegative. CDR3s include the opening cysteine and the closing phenylalanine or tryptophan. Each record gives: clone size, V gene, J gene, D gene, CDR3 DNA, CDR3 protein. The D gene is left open where the match is weak. A clone size is listed for some rows: how often the clone was seen (once, few, many), or a class if it is expanded.

.	TRBV28	TRBJ1-1	.	TGTGCCAGCAGTTTATCCCCGGCGGGCACTGAAGCTTTCTTT	CASSLSPAGTEAFF
.	TRBV6-5	TRBJ2-2	TRBD1	TGTGCCAGCAGGCGGGACAGGGGAAGGGCCGGGGAGCTGTTTTTT	CASRRDRGRAGELFF
.	TRBV27	TRBJ2-1	TRBD1	TGTGCCAGCAGCCCTCGGGACAGCTCCTACAATGAGCAGTTCTTC	CASSPRDSSYNEQFF
once	TRBV5-1	TRBJ2-7	.	TGCGCCAGCAGCCGCAACTACGAGCTGTACTTC	CASSRNYELYF
.	TRBV30	TRBJ1-5	TRBD1	TGTGCCTGGGGGTCGGGACAGAGCAATCAGCCCCAGCATTTT	CAWGSGQSNQPQHF
few	TRBV28	TRBJ1-5	.	TGTGCCAGCTTCCCGGATCGGGGCAATCAGCCCCAGCATTTT	CASFPDRGNQPQHF
.	TRBV5-6	TRBJ2-5	TRBD1	TGTGCCAGTGGGACAGCGAGGTTTGGTGAGGAGACCCAGTACTTC	CASGTARFGEETQYF
.	TRBV4-3	TRBJ2-3	.	TGCGCCAGCAGCCAAGAGGAAGCGCAGACGCAGTATTTT	CASSQEEAQTQYF
.	TRBV27	TRBJ2-1	TRBD2	TGTGCCAGCAGTCTCAAACTAGCGGGAACCTACAATGAGCAGTTCTTC	CASSLKLAGTYNEQFF
.	TRBV7-9	TRBJ1-3	TRBD1	TGTGCCAGCAGCCCTGCCCCGGGACAGGAGGGTTCTGGAAACACCATATATTTT	CASSPAPGQEGSGNTIYF
.	TRBV6-5	TRBJ2-3	.	TGTGCCAGCCGAAGGATCCCGGGAAGCACAGATACGCAGTATTTT	CASRRIPGSTDTQYF
once	TRBV19	TRBJ2-7	TRBD1	TGTGCCAGTAGTATAGATACAGAAGGGACAGGGGCGGCGTACGAGCAGTACTTC	CASSIDTEGTGAAYEQYF
.	TRBV7-2	TRBJ2-7	.	TGTGCCAGCAGCTCTCAACAGGGTTCCTACGAGCAGTACTTC	CASSSQQGSYEQYF
.	TRBV4-1	TRBJ2-3	TRBD2	TGCGCCAGCAGCCAAGATCATTTTCCCGGGGGGGCCGCCTATAGCACAGATACGCAGTATTTT	CASSQDHFPGGAAYSTDTQYF
once	TRBV6-5	TRBJ2-1	TRBD2	TGTGCCAGCAGATTAGCGGGGGTCTACAATGAGCAGTTCTTC	CASRLAGVYNEQFF
.	TRBV6-5	TRBJ2-3	TRBD2	TGTGCCAGCAGTTACCAGCGGGGGGGCACAGATACGCAGTATTTT	CASSYQRGGTDTQYF
.	TRBV5-1	TRBJ2-1	TRBD2	TGCGCCAGCAGCTCAAGAACCCGTAGCGGGAGGTACAATGAGCAGTTCTTC	CASSSRTRSGRYNEQFF
.	TRBV7-2	TRBJ2-7	.	TGTGCCAGCAGCTTAGAGGTTGGCGGGGGCGGCGAGCAGTACTTC	CASSLEVGGGGEQYF
few	TRBV27	TRBJ1-2	.	TGTGCCAGCAGTGAGAGGGGGATTTGGGATGGCTACACCTTC	CASSERGIWDGYTF
.	TRBV5-1	TRBJ2-1	TRBD2	TGCGCCAGCAGACCCGCTGGACTAGCGGGTTACAATGAGCAGTTCTTC	CASRPAGLAGYNEQFF
.	TRBV28	TRBJ2-1	TRBD2	TGTGCCAGCAGTCCCCCTAGCGGGAGAGTCGATGAGCAGTTCTTC	CASSPPSGRVDEQFF
.	TRBV2	TRBJ1-5	.	TGTGCCAGCAGAAACAGGGATGTTCAGCCCCAGCATTTT	CASRNRDVQPQHF
.	TRBV6-6	TRBJ1-5	.	TGTGCCAGCAGTGACCCGAGCGGCGGCAATCAGCCCCAGCATTTT	CASSDPSGGNQPQHF
.	TRBV4-2	TRBJ2-7	TRBD1	TGTGCCAGCAGCCAAGAGGTGCAGGGGGCACGGGAGCAGTACTTC	CASSQEVQGAREQYF
.	TRBV7-8	TRBJ2-1	TRBD2	TGTGCCAGCAGCTCCACCTCTAGCGGGAGGGCCAATGAGCAGTTCTTC	CASSSTSSGRANEQFF
.	TRBV2	TRBJ2-5	.	TGTGCCAGCAGTGGGTTCGGAGAGACCCAGTACTTC	CASSGFGETQYF
.	TRBV7-2	TRBJ2-3	TRBD2	TGTGCCAGCAGCTCAGGGGAACTAGCGGGAGATACGCAGTATTTT	CASSSGELAGDTQYF
.	TRBV2	TRBJ1-5	.	TGTGCCAGCAGGGGTACACAGGGTCAGCCCCAGCATTTT	CASRGTQGQPQHF
.	TRBV7-6	TRBJ2-3	.	TGTGCCAGCAGCTTAGGAGCGGGCCTCGGCACAGATACGCAGTATTTT	CASSLGAGLGTDTQYF
few	TRBV28	TRBJ2-2	TRBD1	TGTGCCAGCAGTTCCCCAGGGACAGAGAACACCGGGGAGCTGTTTTTT	CASSSPGTENTGELFF
.	TRBV5-6	TRBJ2-1	.	TGTGCCAGCAGCTTTTGGCCCAGAAGCTCCTACAATGAGCAGTTCTTC	CASSFWPRSSYNEQFF
.	TRBV6-4	TRBJ2-1	TRBD2	TGTGCCAGCAGTGACGGGACTAGCGTCAACAATGAGCAGTTCTTC	CASSDGTSVNNEQFF
.	TRBV15	TRBJ2-6	.	TGTGCCACAGCCGGGGGAAGCTCCGGGAGCTCTGGGGCCAACGTCCTGACTTTC	CATAGGSSGSSGANVLTF
once	TRBV10-1	TRBJ2-5	.	TGCGCCAGCAGTGAGTCGAGCGGCTACGAGACCCAGTACTTC	CASSESSGYETQYF
.	TRBV2	TRBJ2-7	TRBD1	TGTGCCAGCAGTAAACGGGACAGGGGGCGCGTGCAGTACTTC	CASSKRDRGRVQYF
once	TRBV2	TRBJ1-2	.	TGTGCCAGCAGGGCGGGATCCTATGGCTACACCTTC	CASRAGSYGYTF
.	TRBV7-2	TRBJ2-7	TRBD2	TGTGCCAGCAGCCTCGGGTCTAGCGGGGGACCCGGAGGCGAGCAGTACTTC	CASSLGSSGGPGGEQYF
few	TRBV6-5	TRBJ1-4	.	TGTGCCAGCAAAGGGGGTGTGGGTGAAAAACTGTTTTTT	CASKGGVGEKLFF
.	TRBV6-6	TRBJ1-1	.	TGTGCCAGCAGTCTCCCAACAAGTTTGAACACTGAAGCTTTCTTT	CASSLPTSLNTEAFF
.	TRBV6-5	TRBJ1-1	.	TGTGCCAGCAGTTACTCGACGGGGGGTACTGAAGCTTTCTTT	CASSYSTGGTEAFF
.	TRBV30	TRBJ1-2	.	TGTGCCTGGAGTTTGTCTCGGCGGTTAACTAACTATGGCTACACCTTC	CAWSLSRRLTNYGYTF
.	TRBV18	TRBJ2-7	TRBD1	TGTGCCAGCTCACCGCCGGGACAGGGGGCGGTCATTACTAAGGAGCAGTACTTC	CASSPPGQGAVITKEQYF
once	TRBV30	TRBJ2-7	TRBD2	TGTGCCTGGAGTGTAGATGGGGGGGGCTCCTACGAGCAGTACTTC	CAWSVDGGGSYEQYF
.	TRBV5-1	TRBJ2-1	TRBD2	TGCGCCAGCAGCTTCGGACTAGCGGGATCCTACAATGAGCAGTTCTTC	CASSFGLAGSYNEQFF
.	TRBV7-6	TRBJ2-3	TRBD2	TGTGCCAGCACCCCTAGCGGGGCCGCCTCCACGTATTTT	CASTPSGAASTYF